These 26 T cell receptor beta chains came from one sample sequenced in a study of shared clonotypes between healthy human individuals. Naive-designated CD8 cells lacked CD45RO, were positively enriched for CCR7, and omitted terminally differentiated effector memory CD45RA+ cells. The method was immunoSEQ multiplex PCR; TCRdb's version includes in-frame clones alone and lacks a portion of them. The sample lists around 1,900,000 clones, around 95% occurring once. Sequenced: naive CD8+ T cells from PBMCs. All receptors derive from a man aged 18 to 29 in good health. Some clones in this sample may be carry-over from other donors' samples.

This chain joins TRBV11-1 and TRBJ2-1, with 7 bases lining up with TRBD1. The V segment lost 4 bases and the J segment 5 bases; nucleotides outside the gene matches: 2. Germline V lookup: CDR1 SGHAT, CDR2 FQDESV (reference sequence). CDR3 size: 13 residues. CDR3 amino acids: CASSSTGNNEQFF. CDR3 coding DNA: TGTGCCAGCAGCTCGACAGGGAACAATGAGCAGTTCTTC.

The chain is built from TRBV11-2 and TRBJ2-7, with D uncertain. Looked up from germline, CDR1 is SGHAT and CDR2 is FQNNGV. V lost 5 bases and J lost 4, with 12 bases in between. The CDR3 spans 13 residues. CDR3 loop: CASSPSGPYEQYF. CDR3 DNA sequence: TGTGCCAGCAGCCCCAGTGGTCCTTACGAGCAGTACTTC.

V gene TRBV7-9 combines with J gene TRBJ1-2; a possible D gene is TRBD1 (6 bases). Germline V lookup: CDR1 SEHNR, CDR2 FQNEAQ (reference sequence). The CDR3 extends over 17 amino acids. Deletions cut 6 bases from V and 6 bases from J, with 26 bases between. The CDR3 protein is CASSPFRLGAGVDGYTF. The CDR3 bases are TGTGCCAGCAGTCCTTTTCGTTTGGGGGCAGGGGTTGATGGCTACACCTTC. The whole variable domain, filled in from reference TRBV7-9 and TRBJ1-2, reads DTGVSQNPRHKITKRGQNVTFRCDPISEHNRLYWYRQTLGQGPEFLTYFQNEAQLEKSRLLSDRFSAERPKGSFSTLEIQRTEQGDSAMYLCASSPFRLGAGVDGYTFGSGTRLTVV.

The V gene is TRBV4-1, the J gene TRBJ2-1; tentatively, D is TRBD1 or TRBD2 (5 bases each). Trimming shortened V by 8 bases and J by 5 bases, and 13 bases separated the two germline ends. The CDR3 totals 13 residues. Looked up from germline, CDR1 is MGHRA and CDR2 is YSYEKL. DNA for the CDR3: TGCGCCAGCGGATGGGGACCAAACAATGAGCAGTTCTTC. The encoded protein is CASGWGPNNEQFF.

This chain links TRBV15 with TRBJ2-1; 10 bases are a match to TRBD2. The junction had 8 bases not matched to a gene; V was cut back by 3 bases and J by 6 bases. CDR3 length: 16 residues. Looked up from germline, CDR1 is LNHNV and CDR2 is YYDKDF (reference sequence). CDR3 loop: CATSRSGLAGANEQFF. The CDR3 coding sequence is TGTGCCACCAGCAGGAGTGGGCTAGCGGGAGCCAATGAGCAGTTCTTC.

J is TRBJ2-7 and V is TRBV19; TRBD1 matches at 7 bases. Germline lookup yields CDR1 LNHDA and CDR2 SQIVND (reference sequence). V was pared by 7 bases and J by 2 bases, with 2 bases of the junction left unmatched. The CDR3 consists of 12 residues. Written as DNA, the CDR3 is TGTGCCAGTATTGGGACAGCCTACGAGCAGTACTTC. Translation gives CASIGTAYEQYF.

The chain employs TRBV27 and TRBJ1-4; D is perhaps TRBD1 (6 bases). Trimming left V 6 bases short and J 8 bases short, with 16 bases between. In germline, CDR1 is MNHEY, CDR2 SMNVEV (reference sequence). This CDR3 is 14 amino acids long. CDR3 in amino acids: CASSPGQKGEKLFF. The CDR3 nucleotides are TGTGCCAGCAGCCCTGGACAGAAGGGAGAAAAACTGTTTTTT. The complete variable domain, with remaining parts taken from reference TRBV27 and TRBJ1-4, reads EAQVTQNPRYLITVTGKKLTVTCSQNMNHEYMSWYRQDPGLGLRQIYYSMNVEVTDKGDVPEGYKVSRKEKRNFPLILESPSPNQTSLYFCASSPGQKGEKLFFGSGTQLSVL.

Here the CDR3 reads CASSSRGSSYNEQFF. The CDR3 bases are TGTGCCAGCAGTTCACGGGGGAGCTCCTACAATGAGCAGTTCTTC. This chain links TRBV27 with TRBJ2-1; D perhaps matches TRBD2 (6 bases). The germline V gene has CDR1 MNHEY and CDR2 SMNVEV (reference sequence). The CDR3 totals 15 residues. V was trimmed by 4 bases and J by 0 bases, leaving 10 bases between them.

The genes are TRBV7-8 and TRBJ1-1; D not certain. This CDR3 is built from 14 residues. CDR1 is SGHVS, CDR2 FQNEAQ, per germline. Trimming took off 1 base at V and 0 bases at J, with 6 bases between the two ends. The CDR3 sequence is CASSLGEMNTEAFF. Written as DNA, the CDR3 is TGTGCCAGCAGCTTAGGAGAAATGAACACTGAAGCTTTCTTT.

The CDR3 region is CASSPARVGAFF. CDR3 in DNA: TGTGCCAGTAGTCCGGCGAGGGTAGGAGCTTTCTTT. The chain recombines TRBV19 with TRBJ1-1; no clear D gene. The CDR3 length is 12 residues. V was shortened by 5 bases and J by 10 bases, with 14 bases between the two germline ends. Germline V CDR1 and CDR2: LNHDA, SQIVND (reference sequence).

V gene TRBV7-2 combines with J gene TRBJ2-2; a weak D match, TRBD1 (6 bases). Germline V gene lookup returns CDR1 SGHTA and CDR2 FQGNSA. The CDR3 is 16 amino acids. The V gene lost 2 bases and the J gene lost 4 bases, with 14 bases spanning the gap. The CDR3 spells CASSLFYGTSTGELFF. The CDR3 DNA reads as TGTGCCAGCAGCTTATTTTACGGGACAAGCACCGGGGAGCTGTTTTTT.

In DNA, the CDR3 is TGTGCCAGCAGGCCCGGGAGCCCAAGGGGGGACACCATATATTTT. Residues: CASRPGSPRGDTIYF. The rearrangement links TRBV7-9 to TRBJ1-3; possible D gene TRBD1, 6 bases. Trimming shortened V by 6 bases and J by 8 bases, and 20 bases separated the two germline ends. Per germline, CDR1 SEHNR and CDR2 FQNEAQ (reference sequence). There are 15 residues in the CDR3. The variable domain in full, with the rest retrieved from reference TRBV7-9 and TRBJ1-3, is DTGVSQNPRHKITKRGQNVTFRCDPISEHNRLYWYRQTLGQGPEFLTYFQNEAQLEKSRLLSDRFSAERPKGSFSTLEIQRTEQGDSAMYLCASRPGSPRGDTIYFGEGSWLTVV.

This clone has just one count. The J gene is TRBJ2-1, the V gene TRBV9; no definite D call. V was trimmed by 1 base and J by 0 bases, leaving 11 bases between them. The CDR3 runs 16 residues. Germline V CDR1 and CDR2: SGDLS, YYNGEE. DNA of the CDR3: TGTGCCAGCAGCGTATATAGGGCCGGCTCCTACAATGAGCAGTTCTTC. It yields the protein CASSVYRAGSYNEQFF.

V is TRBV7-9 and J is TRBJ2-1; the D is unclear. Germline CDR1 SEHNR, CDR2 FQNEAQ (reference sequence). This CDR3 has 18 amino acids. The germline V and J ends were trimmed by 6 bases and 0 bases, with 21 bases remaining between them. As DNA, the CDR3 is TGTGCCAGCAGTTTCGTGGGCCAGCTGATAAGCTCCTACAATGAGCAGTTCTTC. Residues: CASSFVGQLISSYNEQFF.

The chain is built from TRBV27 and TRBJ2-3; TRBD2 might be the D (5 bases). Germline loops: CDR1 MNHEY, CDR2 SMNVEV (reference sequence). V was pared by 6 bases and J by 0 bases, with 13 bases between. The CDR3 contains 15 residues. The CDR3 nucleotides read TGTGCCAGCAGACAACTAGGTCTTAGCACAGATACGCAGTATTTT. Its protein is CASRQLGLSTDTQYF.

This chain uses TRBV9 with TRBJ1-3; the D gene is possibly TRBD1 (6 bases). The germline V gene has CDR1 SGDLS and CDR2 YYNGEE. The CDR3 loop spans 15 amino acids. V gave up 3 bases and J gave up 3 bases, with 13 bases separating them. The CDR3 sequence is CASSAQGLYGNTIYF. The CDR3 nucleotides are TGTGCCAGCAGCGCCCAGGGGTTGTATGGAAACACCATATATTTT.

The genes are TRBV27 and TRBJ2-7, with TRBD2 identical over 7 bases. The CDR3 is made up of 18 amino acids. Germline V CDR1 and CDR2: MNHEY, SMNVEV (reference sequence). The V segment lost 6 bases and the J segment 3 bases; nucleotides outside the gene matches: 20. The CDR3 is CASSPRPVRGRAFYEQYF. CDR3 bases: TGTGCCAGCAGCCCGCGGCCAGTGAGAGGGAGGGCCTTCTACGAGCAGTACTTC.

The chain carries TRBV4-3 and TRBJ1-2; D possibly corresponds to TRBD1 (6 bases). The CDR3 runs 15 residues. V was pared by 4 bases and J by 4 bases, with 16 bases between. CDR1 LGHNA and CDR2 YSLEER come from the germline V gene. CDR3 residues: CASSPGSGHLYGYTF. The CDR3 DNA is TGCGCCAGCAGCCCTGGCTCGGGACACCTCTATGGCTACACCTTC.

V gene TRBV27 combines with J gene TRBJ1-5; D might be TRBD1 (6 bases). CDR3 length: 14 residues. Per germline, CDR1 MNHEY and CDR2 SMNVEV (reference sequence). The germline V and J ends were trimmed by 5 bases and 7 bases, with 15 bases remaining between them. The CDR3 region is CASSQEGVSQPQHF. The DNA for the CDR3 is TGTGCCAGCAGTCAAGAGGGGGTGTCGCAGCCCCAGCATTTT.

The rearrangement links TRBV5-1 to TRBJ2-1, with 14 positions matching TRBD2. The CDR3 consists of 16 residues. CDR1 is SGHRS and CDR2 is YFSETQ in the germline V gene. J lost 7 bases, V lost 5 bases, and 8 bases had no gene match. The chain's CDR3 is CASRRGTSGRGNEQFF. CDR3 DNA sequence: TGCGCCAGCAGACGAGGGACTAGCGGGAGAGGTAATGAGCAGTTCTTC.

The rearrangement joins TRBV5-6 to TRBJ1-1; D is possibly TRBD1 (5 bases). The V end was cut by 3 bases, the J end by 6 bases, with 18 bases between. CDR3 length equals 15 residues. Per the germline V gene, CDR1 is SGHDT and CDR2 is YYEEEE. The CDR3 nucleotides read TGTGCCAGCAGCTCGGAGACAGAGATACAACCTGAAGCTTTCTTT. Translation: CASSSETEIQPEAFF. Full variable domain (rest looked up from reference TRBV5-6 and TRBJ1-1): DAGVTQSPTHLIKTRGQQVTLRCSPKSGHDTVSWYQQALGQGPQFIFQYYEEEERQRGNFPDRFSGHQFPNYSSELNVNALLLGDSALYLCASSSETEIQPEAFFGQGTRLTVV.

The chain links TRBV7-8 to TRBJ1-4; the D is unclear. Between the trimmed V and J ends, which lost 8 bases and 0 bases, there was a span of 19 bases. The CDR3 extends over 17 amino acids. From germline, CDR1 is SGHVS and CDR2 FQNEAQ. CDR3: CASAGIGRWATNEKLFF. The CDR3 DNA follows: TGTGCCAGCGCCGGGATTGGACGTTGGGCAACTAATGAAAAACTGTTTTTT.

This chain links TRBV5-8 with TRBJ2-7, with 11 bases aligning to TRBD2. The CDR3 has 15 residues. CDR1 is SGHTS, CDR2 YDEGEE, per germline. Trimming removed 2 bases from V and 2 bases from J; junction bases left unmatched: 3. The CDR3 region has the DNA TGTGCCAGCAGCTTACTAGCGGGAGAGCCCTACGAGCAGTACTTC. Encoded protein: CASSLLAGEPYEQYF.

The chain links TRBV28 to TRBJ2-7; TRBD2 aligns across 10 bases. From germline, CDR1 is MDHEN and CDR2 SYDVKM. Trimming at V came to 1 base and at J to 5 bases, leaving 5 bases not matched to a gene. The CDR3 is 15 residues long. CDR3: CASSLLLAGKHEQYF. The CDR3 DNA follows: TGTGCCAGCAGTTTATTACTAGCGGGAAAGCACGAGCAGTACTTC. The full variable domain, rest sourced from reference TRBV28 and TRBJ2-7, is DVKVTQSSRYLVKRTGEKVFLECVQDMDHENMFWYRQDPGLGLRLIYFSYDVKMKEKGDIPEGYSVSREKKERFSLILESASTNQTSMYLCASSLLLAGKHEQYFGPGTRLTVT.

CDR3 in amino acids: CASRKTGEVEKLFF. The CDR3 bases are TGTGCCAGCAGGAAGACAGGGGAGGTCGAAAAACTGTTTTTT. The chain has TRBV7-9 and TRBJ1-4, with 8 nucleotides matching TRBD1. The CDR3 length is 14 residues. J gave up 8 bases and V 6 bases, and 8 bases lay outside the gene matches. Germline CDR1 and CDR2: SEHNR and FQNEAQ (reference sequence).

The rearrangement joins TRBV5-1 to TRBJ2-1; D might be TRBD2 (5 bases). V was cut by 2 bases and J by 8 bases, with 8 bases left in between. The CDR3 is 12 residues long. CDR1 SGHRS and CDR2 YFSETQ come from the germline V gene. The CDR3 loop is CASSFGLDEQFF. CDR3 DNA: TGCGCCAGCAGCTTTGGACTGGATGAGCAGTTCTTC.